The 3 T cell receptor beta chains below all came from one sample that was sequenced in a study of monozygotic twins with inflammatory bowel disease. Reprocessing the 5' RACE reads, TCRdb reports a single entry for every CDR3 protein and omits DNA. Here the sample table reports a few hundred thousand distinct CDR3 sequences. The sequenced sample was blood. The receptors come from a human donor with ulcerative colitis or Crohn's disease, or a healthy co-twin of an affected twin (not recorded which).

The V gene is TRBV12-3 or TRBV12-4, the J gene TRBJ1-2. This CDR3 has 14 amino acids. Here the CDR3 reads CASSLSMTRYGYTF.

The chain combines TRBV12-3 or TRBV12-4 with TRBJ1-5; TCRdb's D call of TRBD1 is untestable without DNA. This CDR3 contains 15 residues. The CDR3 here is CASSLFAGVNQPQHF.

This chain uses TRBV20-1 with TRBJ1-6; TCRdb calls TRBD1, which cannot be checked without DNA. CDR1 DFQATT and CDR2 SNEGSKA come from the germline V gene (reference sequence). This CDR3 comprises 16 residues. The CDR3 protein is CSARDPGTGVNSPLHF.